Below, 28 T cell receptor beta chains from the same sample are listed, as sequenced in a study of cytomegalovirus exposure and HLA in healthy donors. PCR used 60 Vbeta primers and 13 Jbeta primers. Sequencing was performed with immunoSEQ multiplex PCR; in TCRdb, only in-frame clones are kept and a portion is missing. The table has about 70,000 clones, roughly 68% seen once. The sequencing sample was made of PBMCs. Receptor source: a woman aged 60-75 years in good health and CMV-seropositive.

This sequence joins TRBV2 and TRBJ2-1; the match to TRBD1 covers 7 bases. CDR3 length equals 14 residues. Trimming took 4 bases from V and 6 from J; bases not matched to a gene: 6. The germline V gene has CDR1 SNHLY and CDR2 FYNNEI. The CDR3 bases are TGTGCCAGCAGTGCCAACCCAGGGGGCAATGAGCAGTTCTTC. It codes for CASSANPGGNEQFF.

V gene TRBV30 combines with J gene TRBJ1-1, with 10 bases aligning to TRBD1. CDR3 length: 14 amino acids. Germline assignment: CDR1 GTSNPN and CDR2 SVGIG (reference sequence). Losses at the gene ends were 0 bases for V and 11 bases for J; bases not matched to a gene: 9. The CDR3 region has the DNA TGTGCCTGGAGTGTATCCCCGACAGGGGGCGCGGCTTTCTTT. Protein product: CAWSVSPTGGAAFF.

The CDR3 DNA sequence: TGTGCCATCAGTGGGCGACAGGTCACAGATACGCAGTATTTT. Translation: CAISGRQVTDTQYF. V and J are TRBV10-3 and TRBJ2-3, with TRBD1 as a possible D gene (6 bases). V was cut by 4 bases and J by 2 bases, with 10 bases left in between. The CDR3 totals 14 residues. Germline CDR1 and CDR2: ENHRY and SYGVKD.

This clone came up a few times. The rearrangement joins TRBV9 to TRBJ2-2; 9 nucleotides align to TRBD2. The V segment lost 3 bases and the J segment 7 bases; nucleotides outside the gene matches: 10. The length of the CDR3 is 16 residues. Germline-derived CDR1 and CDR2 are SGDLS and YYNGEE. This CDR3 reads CASSGGLAGMGGELFF. The CDR3 nucleotides are TGTGCCAGCAGCGGGGGACTAGCCGGTATGGGCGGGGAGCTGTTTTTT.

This clone has a single count. The DNA for the CDR3 is TGTGCCAGCAGCTTACGCGGGGTCGACGGCTACACCTTC. It translates to CASSLRGVDGYTF. V and J are TRBV7-2 and TRBJ1-2; no clear D gene. The CDR3 sequence is 13 residues long. The germline CDR1 and CDR2 sequences are SGHTA and FQGNSA. Trimming left V 2 bases short and J 8 bases short, with 12 bases between. The full variable domain, completed using reference TRBV7-2 and TRBJ1-2, is GAGVSQSPSNKVTEKGKDVELRCDPISGHTALYWYRQSLGQGLEFLIYFQGNSAPDKSGLPSDRFSAERTGGSVSTLTIQRTQQEDSAVYLCASSLRGVDGYTFGSGTRLTVV.

The count of this clone is one. The chain couples TRBV5-1 to TRBJ2-6, with TRBD1 identical over 10 bases. Germline V gives CDR1 SGHRS, CDR2 YFSETQ. The trim removed 0 bases at V and 4 bases at J, leaving 7 bases unmatched. The CDR3 covers 18 residues. CDR3 loop: CASSLARDRGPGANVLTF. CDR3 coding DNA: TGCGCCAGCAGCTTGGCCCGTGACAGGGGGCCCGGGGCCAACGTCCTGACTTTC.

This chain links TRBV6-6 with TRBJ2-7; no definite D call. The CDR3 spans 13 residues. V lost 8 bases, J lost 0 bases, and 11 bases lay in between. The germline CDR1 and CDR2 sequences are MNHNY and SVGAGI (reference sequence). CDR3 DNA sequence: TGTGCCAGCCTCACTACCGACTCCTACGAGCAGTACTTC. Translating gives CASLTTDSYEQYF.

The gene calls are TRBV18 and TRBJ2-7; TRBD1 might be the D (6 bases). V shed 3 bases and J shed 6 bases, with 15 bases lying between them. This CDR3 contains 14 residues. Germline loops: CDR1 KGHSH, CDR2 LQKENI. The CDR3 here is CASSPGQRGSEQYF. The CDR3 region has the DNA TGTGCCAGCTCACCGGGACAAAGGGGTTCCGAGCAGTACTTC.

The CDR3 DNA sequence: TGTGCCAGCAGTGATCAGGGAGGAACTGAAGCTTTCTTT. This gives the protein CASSDQGGTEAFF. The gene calls are TRBV2 and TRBJ1-1; possible D gene TRBD1, 5 bases. Germline V CDR1 and CDR2: SNHLY, FYNNEI. The V end was cut by 3 bases, the J end by 5 bases, with 10 bases between. The CDR3 consists of 13 residues.

The chain recombines TRBV5-4 with TRBJ2-2, with TRBD2 matching 7 bases. Looked up from germline, CDR1 is SGHNT and CDR2 is YYREEE (reference sequence). V shed 3 bases and J 6 bases; nucleotides not matched to a gene: 17. The CDR3 sequence is 18 residues long. CDR3 in DNA: TGTGCCAGCAGCTCGGACGGCGGCTGGGGAGGGCGGTCCGGGGAGCTGTTTTTT. Translating it yields CASSSDGGWGGRSGELFF.

V gene TRBV28 combines with J gene TRBJ1-2; 7 bases align to TRBD1. The CDR3 spans 13 residues. Trimming at V came to 4 bases and at J to 7 bases, leaving 6 bases not matched to a gene. The germline V gene has CDR1 MDHEN and CDR2 SYDVKM. In DNA, the CDR3 is TGTGCCAGCAGTTCGGGACAGATCTCTGGCTACACCTTC. Translated, it gives CASSSGQISGYTF.

The rearrangement links TRBV30 to TRBJ2-1, with 8 bases that match TRBD2. This CDR3 has 15 residues. Germline V gives CDR1 GTSNPN, CDR2 SVGIG (reference sequence). The V and J ends lost 0 bases and 4 bases, in that order; junction bases with no gene match: 5. CDR3: CAWSVGLAGYNEQFF. The CDR3 nucleotides are TGTGCCTGGAGTGTAGGGTTAGCGGGGTACAATGAGCAGTTCTTC.

This sequence joins TRBV2 and TRBJ2-3; D is perhaps TRBD1 (6 bases). Germline V gene sequence: CDR1 SNHLY, CDR2 FYNNEI. V was pared by 5 bases and J by 4 bases, with 19 bases between. This CDR3 spans 16 amino acids. CDR3 protein: CASSYQGIGIADTQYF. CDR3 nucleotides: TGTGCCAGCAGTTACCAGGGGATCGGTATAGCAGATACGCAGTATTTT.

The chain uses TRBV2 and TRBJ2-7; the match to TRBD1 covers 9 bases. CDR3 length: 14 residues. V was pared by 2 bases and J by 4 bases, with 3 bases of the junction left unmatched. CDR1 is SNHLY, CDR2 FYNNEI, per germline. CDR3 coding DNA: TGTGCCAGCAGTGAATGGACAGGGGAATACGAGCAGTACTTC. It is translated as CASSEWTGEYEQYF.

The chain is built from TRBV13 and TRBJ1-6, with TRBD1 matching 9 bases. The CDR3 has 14 amino acids. The germline gives CDR1 PRHDT, CDR2 FYEKMQ (reference sequence). The V and J ends lost 3 bases and 8 bases, in that order; junction bases with no gene match: 2. The CDR3 loop is CASSFGDRDSPLHF. CDR3 DNA sequence: TGTGCCAGCAGCTTCGGGGACAGGGATTCACCCCTCCACTTT.

The CDR3 protein is CASSSDEGAYTGELFF. CDR3 DNA sequence: TGTGCCAGCAGCTCTGATGAGGGGGCTTACACCGGGGAGCTGTTTTTT. The chain recombines TRBV9 with TRBJ2-2, with 7 bases identical to TRBD1. Losses at the gene ends were 4 bases for V and 3 bases for J; bases not matched to a gene: 9. Germline V gives CDR1 SGDLS, CDR2 YYNGEE. The CDR3 is made up of 16 amino acids.

The chain employs TRBV30 and TRBJ1-5; 7 positions agree with TRBD1. Looked up from germline, CDR1 is GTSNPN and CDR2 is SVGIG (reference sequence). The CDR3 contains 13 residues. V lost 8 bases to trimming and J lost 2 bases; unmatched junction nucleotides: 6. CDR3 DNA: TGTGCCGGTTCAGGGGGTGGCAATCAGCCCCAGCATTTT. Translation: CAGSGGGNQPQHF.

The chain carries TRBV5-1 and TRBJ1-4; weak D call: TRBD1 (6 bases). This CDR3 is 15 amino acids long. Trimming left V 4 bases short and J 0 bases short, with 10 bases between. Germline V gene lookup returns CDR1 SGHRS and CDR2 YFSETQ. In DNA form, the CDR3 reads TGCGCCAGCAGCAGGGGGACCACAACTAATGAAAAACTGTTTTTT. Amino acids: CASSRGTTTNEKLFF.

This rearrangement joins TRBV7-8 to TRBJ2-6; tentatively, D is TRBD2 (6 bases). The V gene lost 5 bases and the J gene lost 0 bases, with 14 bases spanning the gap. The CDR3 has 17 residues. Germline V gene sequence: CDR1 SGHVS, CDR2 FQNEAQ. CDR3 coding DNA: TGTGCCAGCAGCGTCCGGGACTTCCACTCTGGGGCCAACGTCCTGACTTTC. As protein: CASSVRDFHSGANVLTF.

The chain combines TRBV5-8 with TRBJ1-3, with 8 bases matching TRBD1. J was trimmed by 5 bases and V by 1 base; bases with no gene match: 2. Per the germline V gene, CDR1 is SGHTS and CDR2 is YDEGEE. This CDR3 has 14 residues. The CDR3 nucleotides are TGTGCCAGCAGCTTGTCAGGGGGCCGAAACACCATATATTTT. This translates into CASSLSGGRNTIYF. The variable domain in full, with the rest retrieved from reference TRBV5-8 and TRBJ1-3, is EAGVTQSPTHLIKTRGQQATLRCSPISGHTSVYWYQQALGLGLQFLLWYDEGEERNRGNFPPRFSGRQFPNYSSELNVNALELEDSALYLCASSLSGGRNTIYFGEGSWLTVV.

The chain is built from TRBV5-1 and TRBJ1-6; possible D gene TRBD1, 6 bases. The CDR3 runs 18 residues. The germline CDR1 and CDR2 sequences are SGHRS and YFSETQ. V was pared by 0 bases and J by 5 bases, with 18 bases between. The CDR3 DNA is TGCGCCAGCAGCTTGGGGGTCTGGGGGCGCCGGGATAATTCACCCCTCCACTTT. Protein product: CASSLGVWGRRDNSPLHF. Combining the CDR3 with reference TRBV5-1 and TRBJ1-6 gives the whole variable domain KAGVTQTPRYLIKTRGQQVTLSCSPISGHRSVSWYQQTPGQGLQFLFEYFSETQRNKGNFPGRFSGRQFSNSRSEMNVSTLELGDSALYLCASSLGVWGRRDNSPLHFGNGTRLTVT.

This clone was picked up a small number of times. V usage is TRBV2 and J usage is TRBJ1-5, with D unclear. This CDR3 contains 11 residues. V lost 6 bases and J 4 bases, leaving 4 bases between the germline ends. The germline gives CDR1 SNHLY, CDR2 FYNNEI. The CDR3 DNA sequence: TGTGCCAGCAGGCTAAATCAGCCCCAGCATTTT. Translated: CASRLNQPQHF.

This chain links TRBV29-1 with TRBJ2-1; maybe TRBD1 (5 bases). The CDR3 sequence is 12 residues long. The germline CDR1 and CDR2 sequences are SQVTM and ANQGSEA. V lost 2 bases and J 5 bases, leaving 7 bases between the germline ends. CDR3 sequence (DNA): TGCAGCGTTGAAAGGGGTAACAATGAGCAGTTCTTC. Protein sequence: CSVERGNNEQFF.

The chain links TRBV30 to TRBJ2-3; D is ambiguous. Germline-derived CDR1 and CDR2 are GTSNPN and SVGIG (reference sequence). Trimming took off 0 bases at V and 1 base at J, with 11 bases between the two ends. This CDR3 region has 15 residues. CDR3: CAWSVLNVGTDTQYF. CDR3 DNA: TGTGCCTGGAGTGTACTCAACGTTGGCACAGATACGCAGTATTTT.

Notes on this clone: One end of the junction fails to match germline, which may point to a read error. The chain carries TRBV6-1 and TRBJ1-4; D gene uncertain. The CDR3 has 11 amino acids. Germline V gene sequence: CDR1 MNHNS, CDR2 SASEGT. The CDR3 DNA sequence: TGTGCCAGCAGTGAAACATACAGAAGAGTTTTT. As protein: CASSETYRRVF.

The chain has TRBV4-2 and TRBJ2-2; 7 bases agree with TRBD1. With V trimmed by 2 bases and J by 9 bases, 3 bases remained unmatched. The CDR3 spans 13 residues. The germline gives CDR1 LGHNA, CDR2 YNFKEQ. CDR3 residues: CASSQRQGRELFF. CDR3 DNA: TGTGCCAGCAGCCAACGACAGGGTCGGGAGCTGTTTTTT.

This sequence joins TRBV7-8 and TRBJ1-1, with 7 bases aligning to TRBD1. After removal of 1 base from V and 0 bases from J, the junction contained 5 bases not matched to a gene. Germline V gene sequence: CDR1 SGHVS, CDR2 FQNEAQ. The CDR3 covers 16 residues. The CDR3 DNA sequence: TGTGCCAGCAGCTTAGTAAGGAGGGGGCTGAACACTGAAGCTTTCTTT. This codes for CASSLVRRGLNTEAFF.

The CDR3 nucleotides are TGTGCCAGCAGCTGGAGCGGGGGCACAGATACGCAGTATTTT. It is translated as CASSWSGGTDTQYF. The chain employs TRBV5-4 and TRBJ2-3, with 7 nucleotides matching TRBD2. Losses at the gene ends were 3 bases for V and 1 base for J; bases not matched to a gene: 2. Germline CDR1 SGHNT, CDR2 YYREEE (reference sequence). CDR3 length equals 14 residues.